Described below is a single TCR beta chain sequence and its context. Its cognate antigen is unknown. V gave up 3 bases and J gave up 0 bases; unmatched junction bases: 6. CDR1 and CDR2 (germline): SNHLY, FYNNEI. The CDR3 is 16 residues long. This sample stems from a study of cytomegalovirus exposure and HLA in healthy donors. Study-wide results and limits: For most TCR sequences rarity was the rule, although some public TCRs occurred in many donors.

Measured with immunoSEQ multiplex PCR; TCRdb has only the in-frame clones, and not every one. The sample has over 150,000 clones, approximately 96% seen once. The rearrangement uses TRBV2 and TRBJ2-3; 7 nucleotides align to TRBD1. The source is a young woman in good health and CMV-seronegative. Sequenced sample: PBMCs. CDR3 bases: TGTGCCAGCAGTGAGTCGACAGGGCCTAGCACAGATACGCAGTATTTT. Its protein is CASSESTGPSTDTQYF.